This T cell receptor (beta chain) was obtained from a study of blood T cell repertoires in COVID-19 (dated by TCRdb to 2020 to 2021). Some background on the complete study: The collaborator samples originated in the United States, Italy and Spain and spanned the acute and convalescent phases of COVID-19. The material from the prospective study consisted of cDNA or gDNA derived from T cells, B-cell-depleted T cells, or PBMCs. The dataset comprised deeply sampled blood TCRbeta repertoires from subjects exposed to, actively infected with, or recovered from COVID-19. The repertoires were released in a freely available public database meant as a resource for research on the immune response to SARS-CoV-2. The samples were drawn from the first 160 participants of the ongoing ImmuneRACE study and from 950 to 1,500 subjects provided by 6 global collaborators. A de-identified subject ID, COVID-19 status, age in years and sex were almost always included in the sample metadata. Where available, HLA class I and class II types were taken from metadata supplied by the sample provider and were not determined by assay-based typing. Here is what the overall study found, with its caveats: How much clinical and demographic metadata was included differed by source and by participant, and the metadata was provided uncurated.

The collaborating institutions used their own protocols to collect whole blood in K2EDTA tubes. Collaborator samples were shipped for TCRbeta analysis as frozen whole blood, isolated PBMCs, or DNA extracted from either sample type. Trimming removed 2 bases from V and 3 bases from J, leaving 12 bases between the germline ends. CDR3 length: 15 amino acids, cysteine to phenylalanine. Only the CDR3 part of the read is kept: 45 bases, read in frame from the first base. The germline V gene supplies CDR1 SGHDT and CDR2 YYEEEE. The immunoSEQ Assay, a bias-controlled multiplex PCR, was used to amplify TCRbeta CDR3 regions from genomic DNA. Concerning the study's data processing: Nucleated cell counts per sample were estimated from amplification of reference gene primers within the assay. To quantify the absolute abundance of each unique TCRbeta CDR3 rearrangement, sequence reads were collapsed and filtered. For each sample, productive Simpson clonality was calculated as the square root of Simpson's diversity index across productive rearrangements. Drawn from immuneACCESS, this table holds only the in-frame rearrangements with V and J called that TCRdb kept. Clones are partly lost; checked studies trace under half to an unresolved V gene and leave the rest unexplained. V and J calls and clone size are given by that table; D and trimming were obtained from the DNA. Counted in this sample were some 150,000 clones; 85% of them appeared once. 0.8% to 1.2% of the sample lies in the top ten.

Comments on this clone: What antigen it recognizes has not been identified. The sample holds no much larger clone one base away, and base qualities are not on file.

Sequences were obtained from peripheral blood. The source of this sequence is a man aged 40-49 years with acute or convalescent COVID-19. The V gene is TRBV5-6 and the J gene is TRBJ2-1; no D gene call is confident. The DNA reads TGTGCCAGCAGCTTAGACTCCCTCGGCTACAATGAGCAGTTCTTC. Translated, it gives CASSLDSLGYNEQFF.